These 11 T cell receptor beta chains were all obtained from the same sample, sequenced in a study of post-analysis software for immune sequencing data (dated by TCRdb to the mid-2010s). Here is what the overall study found, with its caveats: Significantly higher frequencies in patients than in controls were found for five or six TRBV segments, including TRBV5-6, TRBV5-1 and TRBV20-1.

Library method: PCR. TCRdb lists the instrument as Illumina HiSeq 2500. To reduce PCR and sequencing biases, unique molecular identifiers were built into the TCR beta cDNA libraries. TCRdb trimmed public reads at Q25 via fastp, called clones via MiXCR and kept in-frame beta chains. Rows with a matching CDR3 protein are joined into one entry that keeps the most common DNA and genes. Recorded for this sample are roughly 800,000 distinct CDR3 sequences; about 32% of them occurred a single time. About 0.5% of the sample lies in the top ten. For these TCRs, the target antigens are not known. Sequenced material: blood. The receptors were gathered from a girl between 10 and 17 years old with multiple sclerosis.

This clonotype was seen a single time. The chain couples TRBV29-1 to TRBJ1-4; TRBD1 agrees at 7 bases. CDR3 length equals 13 residues. With 7 bases clipped from V and 5 bases from J, the junction kept 7 bases outside the gene matches. The germline CDR1 and CDR2 sequences are SQVTM and ANQGSEA. CDR3 region: CSARGTENEKLFF. The DNA of the CDR3 is TGCAGCGCCAGGGGGACGGAGAATGAAAAACTGTTTTTT. The full variable domain, with the rest looked up from reference TRBV29-1 and TRBJ1-4, is SAVISQKPSRDICQRGTSLTIQCQVDSQVTMMFWYRQQPGQSLTLIATANQGSEATYESGFVIDKFPISRPNLTFSTLTVSNMSPEDSSIYLCSARGTENEKLFFGSGTQLSVL.

This clonotype turned up a few times. The chain couples TRBV7-3 to TRBJ2-7; tentatively, D is TRBD2 (6 bases). This CDR3 spans 14 amino acids. The germline V gene encodes CDR1 SGHTA and CDR2 FQGTGA. Trimming cost V 1 base and J 4 bases, with 11 bases left between them. CDR3 loop: CASSLIAGTYEQYF. The DNA of the CDR3 is TGTGCCAGCAGCTTAATCGCGGGAACGTACGAGCAGTACTTC.

V gene TRBV9 combines with J gene TRBJ2-5, with TRBD1 matching 9 bases. The J call could be wrong; TRBJ2-7 is a better fit for the DNA end. This CDR3 is 14 amino acids long. Germline CDR1 is SGDLS and CDR2 is YYNGEE. This chain's CDR3 is CASSGRTGAYEQYF. The CDR3 DNA reads as TGTGCCAGCAGCGGACGGACAGGGGCGTACGAGCAGTACTTC.

This clonotype was detected only a few times. This CDR3 is CASSPNLRDYEQYF. For the CDR3, the DNA is TGTGCCAGCAGCCCAAATTTGAGGGACTACGAGCAGTACTTC. This chain links TRBV9 with TRBJ2-7; maybe TRBD2 (5 bases). The CDR3 sequence is 14 residues long. The germline CDR1 and CDR2 sequences are SGDLS and YYNGEE. The ends were cut back, 4 bases at V and 3 bases at J, with 14 bases in the middle.

This chain uses TRBV7-7 with TRBJ2-7; possibly TRBD2 for D (7 bases). Germline values: CDR1 SSHAT, CDR2 FNYEAQ (reference sequence). V was shortened by 5 bases and J by 6 bases, with 23 bases between the two germline ends. The CDR3 is 16 residues long. The CDR3, as DNA: TGTGCCAGCAGCCCAGGGGCCGGGACTACGACAGTCGAGCAGTACTTC. Its protein product is CASSPGAGTTTVEQYF.

V gene TRBV5-1 combines with J gene TRBJ2-6; D call uncertain. Germline CDR1 is SGHRS and CDR2 is YFSETQ. The CDR3 is 15 residues long. Trimming pared 1 base from V and 3 bases from J, leaving 8 bases between. The CDR3 sequence is CASSLRIIGANVLTF. The CDR3 DNA sequence: TGCGCCAGCAGCTTGAGGATCATTGGGGCCAACGTCCTGACTTTC.

This clonotype was observed a few times. The chain carries TRBV7-2 and TRBJ2-3; 9 bases map to TRBD1. The V gene end was trimmed by 5 bases and the J gene end by 3 bases; junction bases not matched to a gene: 6. The germline V gene encodes CDR1 SGHTA and CDR2 FQGNSA. This CDR3 comprises 15 residues. The chain's CDR3 is CASSQRQGVTDTQYF. DNA of the CDR3: TGTGCCAGCAGCCAGAGACAGGGGGTAACAGATACGCAGTATTTT.

This clonotype was picked up a small number of times. V gene TRBV29-1 combines with J gene TRBJ2-1, with 7 bases that match TRBD2. Trimming removed 4 bases from V and 6 bases from J; junction bases left unmatched: 3. The CDR3 runs 12 residues. The germline V gene has CDR1 SQVTM and CDR2 ANQGSEA. CDR3 loop: CSVAGGRNEQFF. DNA of the CDR3: TGCAGCGTTGCGGGGGGACGCAATGAGCAGTTCTTC.

The V and J genes are TRBV20-1 and TRBJ2-5, with a tentative D call TRBD2 (5 bases). Germline CDR1 and CDR2: DFQATT and SNEGSKA (reference sequence). Trimming left V 7 bases short and J 11 bases short, with 17 bases between. The length of the CDR3 is 11 residues. As DNA, the CDR3 is TGCAGTGTCCGACTACGGAATGAGCAGTACTTC. Protein product: CSVRLRNEQYF.

J is TRBJ2-1 and V is TRBV12-3 or TRBV12-4; D is unclear. The CDR3 contains 14 residues. V shed 3 bases and J shed 7 bases, with 13 bases lying between them. The CDR3 is CASSFPQSRNEQFF. In DNA form, the CDR3 reads TGTGCCAGCAGTTTCCCCCAGAGCCGGAATGAGCAGTTCTTC.

The sample holds a few counts of this clonotype. V usage is TRBV28 and J usage is TRBJ2-5; D uncertain. The CDR3 contains 14 residues. The ends were cut back, 3 bases at V and 4 bases at J, with 12 bases in the middle. Per the germline V gene, CDR1 is MDHEN and CDR2 is SYDVKM. CDR3 residues: CASSFVRVGETQYF. CDR3 DNA sequence: TGTGCCAGCAGTTTTGTAAGGGTCGGAGAGACCCAGTACTTC.